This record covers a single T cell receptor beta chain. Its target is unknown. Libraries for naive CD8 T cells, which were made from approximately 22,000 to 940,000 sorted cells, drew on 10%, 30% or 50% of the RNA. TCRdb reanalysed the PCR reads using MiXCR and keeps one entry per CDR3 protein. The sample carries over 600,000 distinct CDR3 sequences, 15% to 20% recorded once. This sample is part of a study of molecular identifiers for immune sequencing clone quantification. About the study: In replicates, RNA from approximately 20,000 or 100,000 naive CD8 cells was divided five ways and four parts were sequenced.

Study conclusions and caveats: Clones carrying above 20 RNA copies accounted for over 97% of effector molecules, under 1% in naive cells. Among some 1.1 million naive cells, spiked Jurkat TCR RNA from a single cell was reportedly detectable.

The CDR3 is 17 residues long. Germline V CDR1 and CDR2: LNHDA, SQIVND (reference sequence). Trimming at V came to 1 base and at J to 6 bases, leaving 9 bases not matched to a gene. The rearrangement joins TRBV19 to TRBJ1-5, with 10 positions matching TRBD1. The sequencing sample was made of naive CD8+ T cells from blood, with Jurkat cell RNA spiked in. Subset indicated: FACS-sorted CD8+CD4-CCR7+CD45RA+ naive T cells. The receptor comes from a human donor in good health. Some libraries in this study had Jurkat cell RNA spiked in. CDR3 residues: CASSIVLPGTGVQPQHF. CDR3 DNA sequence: TGTGCCAGTAGTATAGTCCTACCCGGGACAGGGGTTCAGCCCCAGCATTTT.